This T cell receptor beta chain was recorded in a study of cytomegalovirus exposure and HLA in healthy donors. This clone was counted once. The V and J ends lost 7 bases and 2 bases, in that order; junction bases with no gene match: 10. Germline CDR1 is SGHRS and CDR2 is YFSETQ. The CDR3 is 15 amino acids. 60 Vbeta and 13 Jbeta primers were used in PCR. The table came from immunoSEQ multiplex PCR; TCRdb's copy has only in-frame clones and leaves some out. Here the sample spans more than 65,000 clones, 74% being singletons. Sequencing used PBMCs. The genes are TRBV5-1 and TRBJ2-5; 8 positions match TRBD1. The sequence derives from a woman aged 60-70 years in good health and CMV-seropositive. Here the CDR3 reads CASGTGTGVQETQYF. The CDR3 region has the DNA TGCGCCAGCGGAACCGGGACAGGTGTTCAAGAGACCCAGTACTTC.